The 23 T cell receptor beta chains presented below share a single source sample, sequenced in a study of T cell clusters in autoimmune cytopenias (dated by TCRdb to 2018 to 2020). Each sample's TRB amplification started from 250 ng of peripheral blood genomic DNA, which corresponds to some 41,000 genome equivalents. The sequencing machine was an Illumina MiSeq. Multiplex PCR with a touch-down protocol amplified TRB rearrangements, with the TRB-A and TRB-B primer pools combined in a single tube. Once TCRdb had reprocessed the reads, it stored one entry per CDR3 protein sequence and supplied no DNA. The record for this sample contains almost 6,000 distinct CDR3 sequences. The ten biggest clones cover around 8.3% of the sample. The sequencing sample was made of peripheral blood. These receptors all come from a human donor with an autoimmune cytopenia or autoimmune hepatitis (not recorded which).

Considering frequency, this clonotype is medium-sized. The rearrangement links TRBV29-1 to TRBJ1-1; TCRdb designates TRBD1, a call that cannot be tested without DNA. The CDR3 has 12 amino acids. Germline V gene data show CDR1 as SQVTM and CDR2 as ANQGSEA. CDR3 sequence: CSVEVDRREAFF.

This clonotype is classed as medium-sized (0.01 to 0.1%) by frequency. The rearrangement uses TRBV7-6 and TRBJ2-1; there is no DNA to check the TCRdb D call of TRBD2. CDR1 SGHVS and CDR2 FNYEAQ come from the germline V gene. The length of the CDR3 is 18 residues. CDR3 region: CASSLAAASGGRWNEQFF. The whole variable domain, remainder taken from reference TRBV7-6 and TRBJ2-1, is GAGVSQSPRYKVTKRGQDVALRCDPISGHVSLYWYRQALGQGPEFLTYFNYEAQQDKSGLPNDRFSAERPEGSISTLTIQRTEQRDSAMYRCASSLAAASGGRWNEQFFGPGTRLTVL.

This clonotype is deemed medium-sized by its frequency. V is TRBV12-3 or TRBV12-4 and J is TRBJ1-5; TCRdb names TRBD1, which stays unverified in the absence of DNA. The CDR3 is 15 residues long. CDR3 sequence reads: CASSYASQGSWPQHF.

CDR3 region: CASSLGLAGVADTQYF. The chain links TRBV5-4 to TRBJ2-3; without DNA, the TCRdb call of TRBD2 cannot be checked. CDR3 length: 16 amino acids. In germline, CDR1 is SGHNT, CDR2 YYREEE (reference sequence).

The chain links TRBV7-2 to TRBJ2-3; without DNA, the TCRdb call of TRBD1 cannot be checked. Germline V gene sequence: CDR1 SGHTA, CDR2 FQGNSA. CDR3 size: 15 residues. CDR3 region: CASSEGVLGTDTQYF.

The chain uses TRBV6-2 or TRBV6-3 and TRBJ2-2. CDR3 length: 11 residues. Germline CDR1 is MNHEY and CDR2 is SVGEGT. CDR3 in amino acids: CASSDTGELFF.

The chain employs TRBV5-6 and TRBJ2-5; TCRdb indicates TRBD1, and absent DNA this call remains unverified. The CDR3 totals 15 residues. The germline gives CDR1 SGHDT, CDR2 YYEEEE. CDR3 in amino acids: CASSHKNRVYATQYF.

The CDR3 is CASSLKGTEAFF. The gene calls are TRBV5-4 and TRBJ1-1. Germline lookup yields CDR1 SGHNT and CDR2 YYREEE (reference sequence). The CDR3 length is 12 residues.

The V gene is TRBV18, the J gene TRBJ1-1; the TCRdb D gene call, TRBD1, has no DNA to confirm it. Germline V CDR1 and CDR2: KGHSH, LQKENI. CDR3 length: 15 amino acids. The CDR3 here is CASSPARGVNTEAFF.

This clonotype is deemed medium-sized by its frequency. This CDR3 is CSVVAGWTDSTDTQYF. The V and J genes are TRBV29-1 and TRBJ2-3; TCRdb reports TRBD1, a call that lacks DNA to check it against. CDR3 length: 16 amino acids. Looked up from germline, CDR1 is SQVTM and CDR2 is ANQGSEA.

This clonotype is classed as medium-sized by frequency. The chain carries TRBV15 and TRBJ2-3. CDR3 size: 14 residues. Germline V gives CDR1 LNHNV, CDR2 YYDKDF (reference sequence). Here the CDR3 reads CATSWGLAADTQYF.

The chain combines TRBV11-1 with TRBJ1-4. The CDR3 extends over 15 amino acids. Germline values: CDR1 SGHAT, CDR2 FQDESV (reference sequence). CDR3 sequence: CASSPRVSTNEKLFF.

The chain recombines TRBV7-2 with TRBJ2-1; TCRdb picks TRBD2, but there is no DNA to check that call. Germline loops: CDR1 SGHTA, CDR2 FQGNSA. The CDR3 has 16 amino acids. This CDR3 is CASSWSLAGAYNEQFF. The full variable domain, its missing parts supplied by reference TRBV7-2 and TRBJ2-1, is GAGVSQSPSNKVTEKGKDVELRCDPISGHTALYWYRQSLGQGLEFLIYFQGNSAPDKSGLPSDRFSAERTGGSVSTLTIQRTQQEDSAVYLCASSWSLAGAYNEQFFGPGTRLTVL.

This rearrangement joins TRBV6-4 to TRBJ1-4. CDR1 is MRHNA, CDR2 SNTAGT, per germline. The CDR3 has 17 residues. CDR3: CASSDYSRDPTNEKLFF.

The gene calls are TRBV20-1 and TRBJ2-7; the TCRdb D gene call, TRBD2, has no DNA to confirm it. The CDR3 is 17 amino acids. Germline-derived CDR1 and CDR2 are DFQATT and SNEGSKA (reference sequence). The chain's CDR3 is CSARDTSVGLAVYERYF.

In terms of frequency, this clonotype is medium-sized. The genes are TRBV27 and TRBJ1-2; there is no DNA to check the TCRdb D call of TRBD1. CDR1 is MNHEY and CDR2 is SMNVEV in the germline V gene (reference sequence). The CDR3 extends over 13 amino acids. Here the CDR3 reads CASSLDGGYGYTF.

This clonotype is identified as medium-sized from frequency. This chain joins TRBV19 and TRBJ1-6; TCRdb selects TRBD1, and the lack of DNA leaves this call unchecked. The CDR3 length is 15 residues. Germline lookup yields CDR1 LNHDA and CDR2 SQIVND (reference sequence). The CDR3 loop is CASSPGGVSSSPLHF.

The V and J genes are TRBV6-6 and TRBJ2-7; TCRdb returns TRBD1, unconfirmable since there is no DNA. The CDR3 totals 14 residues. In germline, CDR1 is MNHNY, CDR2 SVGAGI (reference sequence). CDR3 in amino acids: CASSITGAYYEQYF.

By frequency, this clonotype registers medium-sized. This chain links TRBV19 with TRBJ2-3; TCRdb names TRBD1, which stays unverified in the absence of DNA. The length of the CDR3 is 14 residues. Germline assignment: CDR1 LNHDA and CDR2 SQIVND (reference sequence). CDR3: CASSQGGGPDTQYF.

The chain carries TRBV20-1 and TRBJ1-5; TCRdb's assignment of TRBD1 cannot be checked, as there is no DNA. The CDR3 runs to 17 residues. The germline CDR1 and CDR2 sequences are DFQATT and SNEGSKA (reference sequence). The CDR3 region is CSARSGFDSLSNQPQHF.

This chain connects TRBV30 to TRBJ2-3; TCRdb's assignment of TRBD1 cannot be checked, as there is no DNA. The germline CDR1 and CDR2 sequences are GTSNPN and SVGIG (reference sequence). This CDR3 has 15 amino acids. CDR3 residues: CAWSEMGQGRNTQYF.

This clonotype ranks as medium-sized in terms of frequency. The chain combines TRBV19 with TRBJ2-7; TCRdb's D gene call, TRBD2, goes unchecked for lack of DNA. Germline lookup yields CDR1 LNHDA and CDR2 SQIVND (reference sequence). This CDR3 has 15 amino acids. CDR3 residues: CASSISAGGRYEQYF.

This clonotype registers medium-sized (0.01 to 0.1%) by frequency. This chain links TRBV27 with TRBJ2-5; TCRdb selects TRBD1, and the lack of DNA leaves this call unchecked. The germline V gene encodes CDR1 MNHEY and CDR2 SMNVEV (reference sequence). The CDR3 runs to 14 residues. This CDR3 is CASSLQGSQETQYF.